The 17 T cell receptor beta chains below come from one sample, sequenced in a study of kidney transplant recipient with SARS-CoV-2 infection. MiXCR, run by TCRdb on the reads, gives a single entry per CDR3 protein. The data hold approximately 250,000 distinct CDR3 sequences, with around 28% observed a single time. This material consisted of a blood sample, taken at baseline and on day 111 from a kidney transplant recipient. These receptor sequences come from a young adult male patient who had COVID-19 and was a kidney transplant recipient. Some T cells may be graft donor cells.

This clonotype showed up many times. V usage is TRBV30 and J usage is TRBJ1-2, with TRBD1 matching 7 bases. Germline V CDR1 and CDR2: GTSNPN, SVGIG (reference sequence). CDR3 length equals 11 residues. V lost 8 bases, J lost 2 bases, and 2 bases stayed unmatched. The CDR3 nucleotides are TGTGCCGGACAGGCAAACTATGGCTACACCTTC. Translation gives CAGQANYGYTF.

This clonotype was found many times. The chain combines TRBV6-9 with TRBJ1-2, with TRBD1 as a possible D gene (5 bases). This CDR3 comprises 17 residues. Trimming cost V 5 bases and J 4 bases, with 23 bases left between them. Germline CDR1 reads MNHGY; CDR2 reads SVAAGI. Here the CDR3 reads CASSGTAPYGKTYGYTF. In DNA, the CDR3 is TGTGCCAGCAGTGGGACGGCGCCTTACGGAAAGACCTATGGCTACACCTTC.

On this clonotype: This clone may be a read error of a much larger clone one base away. V usage is TRBV16 and J usage is TRBJ1-2; D call uncertain. The CDR3 extends over 17 amino acids. Germline loops: CDR1 KGHSY, CDR2 FQNENV. CDR3 sequence: CASSVVRVVRKTYGCTF. In DNA form, the CDR3 reads TGTGCCAGCAGCGTAGTCCGGGTCGTTAGAAAGACCTATGGCTGCACCTTC.

Notes on this clonotype: This may arise from a read error, as a much more abundant clone is one base away. The V gene is TRBV11-2, the J gene TRBJ1-2; D is uncertain. This CDR3 region has 12 residues. Germline V gene lookup returns CDR1 SGHAT and CDR2 FQNNGV. Here the CDR3 reads CASSHGSNGHTF. Here the CDR3 DNA reads TGTGCCAGCAGCCATGGTAGTAATGGCCACACCTTC. Combining the CDR3 with reference TRBV11-2 and TRBJ1-2 gives the whole variable domain EAGVAQSPRYKIIEKRQSVAFWCNPISGHATLYWYQQILGQGPKLLIQFQNNGVVDDSQLPKDRFSAERLKGVDSTLKIQPAKLEDSAVYLCASSHGSNGHTFGSGTRLTVV.

This clonotype has ten or more counts. The V and J genes are TRBV28 and TRBJ2-5, with D perhaps matching TRBD2 (6 bases). The germline V gene encodes CDR1 MDHEN and CDR2 SYDVKM. Trimming stripped 3 bases from V and 4 bases from J, with 12 bases between. The CDR3 loop spans 14 amino acids. The DNA of the CDR3 is TGTGCCAGCAGTTTGGCAGGGAGGTCAGAGACCCAGTACTTC. It specifies CASSLAGRSETQYF.

This clonotype was found many times. V is TRBV2 and J is TRBJ1-2; tentative D call: TRBD1 (5 bases). V was pared by 7 bases and J by 2 bases, with 20 bases between. The CDR3 has 16 amino acids. The germline V gene has CDR1 SNHLY and CDR2 FYNNEI. The CDR3 nucleotides are TGTGCCAGCATACGGATTACAGAGCGACAGAACTATGGCTACACCTTC. The encoded protein is CASIRITERQNYGYTF.

This clonotype was observed at least ten times. The DNA is omitted, as the CDR3 cannot be located on it reliably, and the CDR3 follows TCRdb's listing. The chain combines TRBV7-5 with TRBJ1-2. TRBV7-5 is an annotated pseudogene. The CDR3 has 19 amino acids, counting both end residues. This CDR3 is CISVPEFIHEVGKTYGYTF.

Ten or more counts support this clonotype. The rearrangement joins TRBV7-9 to TRBJ1-1; the D is unclear. CDR1 SEHNR and CDR2 FQNEAQ come from the germline V gene (reference sequence). V gave up 0 bases and J gave up 11 bases, with 10 bases separating them. This CDR3 has 12 residues. Here the CDR3 DNA reads TGTGCCAGCAGCTTAGCGGCCGGGTTGGCTTTCTTT. Amino acids: CASSLAAGLAFF.

Note on this clonotype: This may be a read error, as it is one base from a much larger clone. The final CDR3 position lacks the conserved phenylalanine or tryptophan, pointing to a likely read error. CDR3 region: CASSRAEGTEAFL. The CDR3 DNA follows: TGTGCCAGCAGTCGGGCCGAGGGCACTGAAGCTTTCCTT. This sequence joins TRBV6-8 and TRBJ1-1; no clear D. The CDR3 runs 13 residues. Germline CDR1 MNHGY, CDR2 SAAAGT. The ends were cut back, 5 bases at V and 4 bases at J, with 11 bases in the middle.

A remark on this clonotype: A much larger clone sits a single nucleotide away, making a read error possible. The chain carries TRBV3-1 and TRBJ1-1; D is perhaps TRBD1 (6 bases). The CDR3 spans 13 residues. Germline CDR1 is LGHDT and CDR2 is YNNKEL (reference sequence). Trimming took off 1 base at V and 6 bases at J, with 9 bases between the two ends. The CDR3: CASSQVGGPEAFF. The CDR3 coding sequence is TGTGCCAGCAGCCAAGTCGGGGGCCCTGAAGCTTTCTTT.

This sequence joins TRBV2 and TRBJ1-1; 7 bases line up with TRBD1. This CDR3 comprises 15 residues. With 4 bases clipped from V and 0 bases from J, the junction kept 5 bases outside the gene matches. Germline lookup yields CDR1 SNHLY and CDR2 FYNNEI. The CDR3 DNA sequence: TGTGCCAGCAGTGGGAGACAGGGCATGAACACTGAAGCTTTCTTT. Translating gives CASSGRQGMNTEAFF.

This clonotype was found a few times. The rearrangement uses TRBV5-1 and TRBJ2-3, with 12 bases fitting TRBD2. CDR3 length: 15 amino acids. Germline CDR1 reads SGHRS; CDR2 reads YFSETQ. V gave up 4 bases and J gave up 3 bases; unmatched junction bases: 3. CDR3 bases: TGCGCCAGCAGCCGACTAGCGGGGGCAACAGATACGCAGTATTTT. It codes for CASSRLAGATDTQYF.

This clonotype was seen more than once but under ten times. The junction departs from the called germline gene at one end, perhaps through a read error. The genes are TRBV6-1 and TRBJ1-2; no firm D call. The CDR3 runs 17 residues. Germline V gene data show CDR1 as MNHNS and CDR2 as SASEGT. CDR3 coding DNA: TGTGCCAACAGTAGGATTCGGGAATGTAGAAAGACCTATGGCTACACCTTC. It translates to CANSRIRECRKTYGYTF.

Points on this clonotype: It may be a read error: a sequence one base away is much more abundant. The V and J genes are TRBV28 and TRBJ1-2; 7 bases match TRBD1. The CDR3 consists of 15 residues. Per germline, CDR1 MDHEN and CDR2 SYDVKM. This chain's CDR3 is CASSPGQLRNYGCTF. CDR3 DNA: TGTGCCAGCAGCCCGGGACAGTTGCGGAACTATGGCTGCACCTTC.

This clonotype has at least ten counts. This chain connects TRBV19 to TRBJ2-2; D is possibly TRBD1 (5 bases). V gave up 7 bases and J gave up 5 bases, with 11 bases separating them. The germline V gene encodes CDR1 LNHDA and CDR2 SQIVND (reference sequence). This CDR3 contains 13 residues. The CDR3 loop is CASIQGYTGELFF. CDR3 nucleotides: TGTGCCAGTATTCAGGGATATACCGGGGAGCTGTTTTTT.

On this clonotype: A read error is possible here, since a much larger clone lies one base away. The V gene is TRBV6-5, the J gene TRBJ2-5; TRBD2 agrees at 8 bases. J gave up 4 bases and V 5 bases, and 9 bases lay outside the gene matches. Looked up from germline, CDR1 is MNHEY and CDR2 is SVGAGI. The CDR3 loop spans 15 amino acids. The CDR3 spells CASSPPAGDGETQYF. The CDR3 nucleotides are TGTGCCAGCAGTCCACCAGCGGGAGACGGAGAGACCCAGTACTTC.

This clonotype was detected many times. The chain has TRBV12-5 and TRBJ1-2; TRBD1 might be the D (5 bases). The CDR3 loop spans 17 amino acids. Deletions cut 5 bases from V and 4 bases from J, with 23 bases between. Germline V gives CDR1 LGHNT, CDR2 FRNRAP. Here the CDR3 DNA reads TGTGCTAGTGGTAGACGAGTTTTGCAGGGAAAGACCTATGGCTACACCTTC. Residues: CASGRRVLQGKTYGYTF.